This T cell receptor (beta chain) is drawn from a study of T cells in Graves' hyperthyroidism and ophthalmopathy. This clonotype has a count of ten or more. From RNA transcripts, TCR beta CDR3 regions were amplified. Researchers ran a first-round RT-PCR on the TCR CDR3 using the HTBI primer set. TCRdb reanalysed the multiplex PCR reads using MiXCR and keeps one entry per CDR3 protein. The sample holds approximately 870,000 distinct CDR3 sequences, 38% seen once. This CDR3 region has 13 residues. The germline V and J ends were trimmed by 3 bases and 3 bases, with 8 bases remaining between them. The germline V gene has CDR1 KGHDR and CDR2 SFDVKD. Stable Graves' hyperthyroidism denoted no ophthalmopathy progression over 18 months. Using around 10 ml of fresh peripheral blood, PBMCs were prepared.

This chain uses TRBV24-1 with TRBJ2-7; D is undetermined. The receptor comes from a man aged 18 to 35 with Graves' hyperthyroidism. The sequencing sample was made of blood. CDR3 sequence (DNA): TGTGCCACCAGTGATCCGACGGACTACGAGCAGTACTTC. Residues: CATSDPTDYEQYF.